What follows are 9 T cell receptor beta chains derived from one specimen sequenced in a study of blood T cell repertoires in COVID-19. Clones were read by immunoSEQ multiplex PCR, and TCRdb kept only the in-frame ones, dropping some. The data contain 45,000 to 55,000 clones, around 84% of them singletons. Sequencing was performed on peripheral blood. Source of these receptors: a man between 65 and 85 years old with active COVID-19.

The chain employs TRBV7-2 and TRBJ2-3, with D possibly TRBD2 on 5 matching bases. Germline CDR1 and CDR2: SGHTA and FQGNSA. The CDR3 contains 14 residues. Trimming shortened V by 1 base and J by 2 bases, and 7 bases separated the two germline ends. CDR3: CASSLGLFTDTQYF. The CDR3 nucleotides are TGTGCCAGCAGCTTAGGACTATTCACAGATACGCAGTATTTT. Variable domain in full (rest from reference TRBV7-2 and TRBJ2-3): GAGVSQSPSNKVTEKGKDVELRCDPISGHTALYWYRQSLGQGLEFLIYFQGNSAPDKSGLPSDRFSAERTGGSVSTLTIQRTQQEDSAVYLCASSLGLFTDTQYFGPGTRLTVL.

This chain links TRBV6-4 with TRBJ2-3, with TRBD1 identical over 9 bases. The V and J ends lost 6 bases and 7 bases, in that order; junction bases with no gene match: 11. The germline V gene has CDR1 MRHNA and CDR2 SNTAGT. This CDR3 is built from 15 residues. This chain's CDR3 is CASSWGQGPGNTQYF. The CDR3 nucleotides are TGTGCCAGCAGCTGGGGACAGGGTCCTGGAAATACGCAGTATTTT.

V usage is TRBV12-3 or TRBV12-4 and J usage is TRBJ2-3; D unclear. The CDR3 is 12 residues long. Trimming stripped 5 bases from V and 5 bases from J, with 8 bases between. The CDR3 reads CASSPSGDTQYF. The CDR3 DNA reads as TGTGCCAGCAGTCCCTCCGGAGATACGCAGTATTTT.

CDR3 DNA: TGTGCCACCAGTGATTCCGGACAGGCTCCTAACTATGGCTACACCTTC. It codes for CATSDSGQAPNYGYTF. The chain couples TRBV24-1 to TRBJ1-2, with 7 nucleotides matching TRBD1. CDR3 length: 16 amino acids. V lost 2 bases and J lost 0; bases outside the gene matches: 5. Germline V gives CDR1 KGHDR, CDR2 SFDVKD.

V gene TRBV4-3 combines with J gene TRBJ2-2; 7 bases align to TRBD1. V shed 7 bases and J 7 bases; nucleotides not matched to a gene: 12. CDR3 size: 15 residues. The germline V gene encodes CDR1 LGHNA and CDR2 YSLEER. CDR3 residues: CASTPRQGAVGELFF. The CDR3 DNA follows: TGCGCCAGCACACCCCGACAGGGCGCGGTCGGGGAGCTGTTTTTT.

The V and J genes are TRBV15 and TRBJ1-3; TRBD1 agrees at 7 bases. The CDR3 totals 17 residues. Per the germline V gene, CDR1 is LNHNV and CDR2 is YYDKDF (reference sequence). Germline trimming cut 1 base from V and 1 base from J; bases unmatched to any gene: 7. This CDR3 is CATSRVRGTESGNTIYF. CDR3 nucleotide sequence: TGTGCCACCAGCAGAGTACGGGGGACAGAGTCTGGAAACACCATATATTTT.

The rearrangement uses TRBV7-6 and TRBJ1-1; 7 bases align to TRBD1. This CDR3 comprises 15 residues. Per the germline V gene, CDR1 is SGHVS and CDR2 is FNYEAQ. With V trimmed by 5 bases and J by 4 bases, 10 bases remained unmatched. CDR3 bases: TGTGCCAGCAGCAAAGGACAGGTTTGGGCCACTGAAGCTTTCTTT. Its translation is CASSKGQVWATEAFF.

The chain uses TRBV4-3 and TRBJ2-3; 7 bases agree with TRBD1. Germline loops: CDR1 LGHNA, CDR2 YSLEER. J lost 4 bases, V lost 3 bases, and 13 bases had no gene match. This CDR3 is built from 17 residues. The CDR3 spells CASSHGRGRGIADTQYF. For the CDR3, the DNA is TGCGCCAGCAGCCACGGCCGGGGCAGGGGGATAGCAGATACGCAGTATTTT.

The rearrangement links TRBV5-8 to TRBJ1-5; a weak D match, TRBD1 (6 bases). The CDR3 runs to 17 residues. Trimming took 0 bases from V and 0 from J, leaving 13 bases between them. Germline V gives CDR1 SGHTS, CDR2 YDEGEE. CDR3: CASSLEPTGYSNQPQHF. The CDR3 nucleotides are TGTGCCAGCAGCTTGGAACCTACAGGGTATAGCAATCAGCCCCAGCATTTT.